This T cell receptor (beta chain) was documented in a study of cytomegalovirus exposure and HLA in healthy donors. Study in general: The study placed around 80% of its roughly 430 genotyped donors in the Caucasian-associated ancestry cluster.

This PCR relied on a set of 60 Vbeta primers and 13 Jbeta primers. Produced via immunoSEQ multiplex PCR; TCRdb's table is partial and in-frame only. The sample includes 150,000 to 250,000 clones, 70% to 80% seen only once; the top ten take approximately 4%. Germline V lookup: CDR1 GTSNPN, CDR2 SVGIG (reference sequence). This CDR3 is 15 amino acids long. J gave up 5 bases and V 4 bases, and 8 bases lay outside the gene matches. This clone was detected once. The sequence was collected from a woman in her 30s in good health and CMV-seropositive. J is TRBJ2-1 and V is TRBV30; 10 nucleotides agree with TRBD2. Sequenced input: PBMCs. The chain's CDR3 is CAWTPSLAGDNEQFF. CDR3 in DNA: TGTGCCTGGACGCCCTCGCTAGCGGGAGACAATGAGCAGTTCTTC.